This T cell receptor beta chain is drawn from a study of cytomegalovirus exposure and HLA in healthy donors. The CDR3 has 15 amino acids. The V gene's germline CDR1 is KGHSH and CDR2 LQKENI. Primers: 60 Vbeta forward and 13 Jbeta reverse. Clones were read by immunoSEQ multiplex PCR, and TCRdb kept only the in-frame ones, dropping some. This table has some 180,000 clones, about 80% appearing once. This chain uses TRBV18 with TRBJ1-3; D ambiguous. The TCR sequence derives from a man aged 25 to 40 in good health and CMV-seronegative. Sequenced sample: PBMCs. The CDR3: CATNPGGSGGNTIYF. Here the CDR3 DNA reads TGTGCTACAAACCCTGGCGGGTCCGGTGGAAACACCATATATTTT.